These 8 T cell receptor beta chains originate from one sample sequenced in a study of T-cell reconstitution after alpha-beta-depleted transplantation in children. Library preparation (for TCRbeta) was performed with unique molecular identifiers. TCRdb ran MiXCR on the PCR reads and lists one entry per CDR3 protein. The profile covers 250,000 to 400,000 distinct CDR3 sequences, with approximately 23% appearing a single time and roughly 9.8% taken by the ten largest. The sequenced sample was PBMCs, mostly from graft donor cells, obtained 180 days after TCRalphabeta/CD19-depleted stem cell transplant. Receptors originate from a male patient younger than 18 who had a stem cell transplant for acute lymphoblastic leukemia, so the T cells may come from the graft donor.

The rearrangement joins TRBV2 to TRBJ1-2; D gene unclear. CDR1 is SNHLY, CDR2 FYNNEI, per germline. Trimming pared 2 bases from V and 1 base from J, leaving 14 bases between. The CDR3 extends over 16 amino acids. CDR3 sequence reads: CASSENRLGNNYGYTF. CDR3 DNA sequence: TGTGCCAGCAGTGAAAACCGCCTCGGCAATAACTATGGCTACACCTTC. Supplemented by reference TRBV2 and TRBJ1-2, the full variable domain reads EPEVTQTPSHQVTQMGQEVILRCVPISNHLYFYWYRQILGQKVEFLVSFYNNEISEKSEIFDDQFSVERPDGSNFTLKIRSTKLEDSAMYFCASSENRLGNNYGYTFGSGTRLTVV.

The table lists this clonotype with many counts. The chain has TRBV5-1 and TRBJ1-6, with a possible D match to TRBD1 (6 bases). Trimming stripped 2 bases from V and 7 bases from J, with 10 bases between. Germline lookup yields CDR1 SGHRS and CDR2 YFSETQ. The CDR3 sequence is 14 residues long. In DNA, the CDR3 is TGCGCCAGCAGCTTTGTCAGGGGCAATTCACCCCTCCACTTT. Its protein is CASSFVRGNSPLHF.

This chain uses TRBV3-1 with TRBJ1-4; D remains ambiguous. The CDR3 spans 16 residues. The V end lost 4 bases, the J end lost 3 bases, and 15 bases lay between the germline ends. Germline V gene data show CDR1 as LGHDT and CDR2 as YNNKEL (reference sequence). The CDR3 reads CASSPAFGRANEKLFF. The DNA for the CDR3 is TGTGCCAGCAGCCCAGCATTTGGTCGGGCTAATGAAAAACTGTTTTTT.

There are many counts of this clonotype. The chain links TRBV5-1 to TRBJ2-3, with 10 positions matching TRBD2. The trim removed 4 bases at V and 5 bases at J, leaving 4 bases unmatched. The CDR3 is made up of 14 amino acids. The germline V gene has CDR1 SGHRS and CDR2 YFSETQ. Here the CDR3 DNA reads TGCGCCAGCAGCCAAAGACTAGCGGGAGATACGCAGTATTTT. It codes for CASSQRLAGDTQYF.

V is TRBV10-3 and J is TRBJ2-3; 12 nucleotides agree with TRBD2. CDR3 size: 14 residues. V lost 6 bases and J lost 3; bases outside the gene matches: 1. Germline CDR1 reads ENHRY; CDR2 reads SYGVKD. CDR3 residues: CAIRTSGRTDTQYF. The CDR3 DNA is TGTGCCATCAGGACTAGCGGGAGAACAGATACGCAGTATTTT.

The chain links TRBV15 to TRBJ2-1; a weak D match, TRBD1 (5 bases). The CDR3 runs to 16 residues. V was trimmed by 1 base and J by 5 bases, leaving 15 bases between them. Germline V gene data show CDR1 as LNHNV and CDR2 as YYDKDF (reference sequence). CDR3 region: CATSRVRTIGNNEQFF. Written as DNA, the CDR3 is TGTGCCACCAGCAGAGTTCGGACAATTGGCAACAATGAGCAGTTCTTC. Complete variable domain (other parts from reference TRBV15 and TRBJ2-1): DAMVIQNPRYQVTQFGKPVTLSCSQTLNHNVMYWYQQKSSQAPKLLFHYYDKDFNNEADTPDNFQSRRPNTSFCFLDIRSPGLGDTAMYLCATSRVRTIGNNEQFFGPGTRLTVL.

This clonotype came up a few times. This rearrangement joins TRBV5-1 to TRBJ2-5; 7 bases line up with TRBD2. The V gene end was trimmed by 0 bases and the J gene end by 3 bases; junction bases not matched to a gene: 2. The CDR3 covers 14 residues. CDR1 and CDR2 from the germline V gene are SGHRS and YFSETQ. The CDR3 sequence is CASSLVAGEETQYF. In nucleotides, the CDR3 is TGCGCCAGCAGCTTGGTTGCGGGAGAAGAGACCCAGTACTTC.

DNA for the CDR3: TGTGCCAGCGGTCAACCGGAGGAGCTGTTTTTT. Amino acid sequence: CASGQPEELFF. This rearrangement joins TRBV12-3 or TRBV12-4 to TRBJ2-2; D is uncertain. The CDR3 is made up of 11 amino acids. Trimming pared 8 bases from V and 10 bases from J, leaving 11 bases between.